Only a few counts were recorded for the clone carrying this T cell receptor beta chain. Its antigen is unknown. The data belong to a study of CD8 T cells in ankylosing spondylitis. Quantitative 5'-RACE was performed with molecular barcodes, and it yielded the TCR beta libraries. TCRdb recomputed calls from the 5' RACE reads with MiXCR, one row per CDR3 protein. The profile shows about 240,000 distinct CDR3 sequences, over 8.5% of them singletons. Study findings and constraints: Apparently characteristic of ankylosing spondylitis blood was a TCR beta motif (roughly 8 highly homologous variants). Researchers report that disease-linked clones proved CD8+ and relatively rare in peripheral blood.

This receptor was obtained from a male donor with ankylosing spondylitis or in good health (not recorded which). Specimen: blood, either unsorted or a sorted T cell fraction (not recorded which).

The CDR3 protein is CAWSVVKDIQYF. The CDR3 DNA is TGTGCCTGGAGTGTAGTCAAGGACATTCAGTACTTC. The gene calls are TRBV30 and TRBJ2-4; D gene unclear. The CDR3 contains 12 residues. The germline gives CDR1 GTSNPN, CDR2 SVGIG (reference sequence). V dropped 0 bases and J dropped 8 bases, with 8 bases sitting between them.